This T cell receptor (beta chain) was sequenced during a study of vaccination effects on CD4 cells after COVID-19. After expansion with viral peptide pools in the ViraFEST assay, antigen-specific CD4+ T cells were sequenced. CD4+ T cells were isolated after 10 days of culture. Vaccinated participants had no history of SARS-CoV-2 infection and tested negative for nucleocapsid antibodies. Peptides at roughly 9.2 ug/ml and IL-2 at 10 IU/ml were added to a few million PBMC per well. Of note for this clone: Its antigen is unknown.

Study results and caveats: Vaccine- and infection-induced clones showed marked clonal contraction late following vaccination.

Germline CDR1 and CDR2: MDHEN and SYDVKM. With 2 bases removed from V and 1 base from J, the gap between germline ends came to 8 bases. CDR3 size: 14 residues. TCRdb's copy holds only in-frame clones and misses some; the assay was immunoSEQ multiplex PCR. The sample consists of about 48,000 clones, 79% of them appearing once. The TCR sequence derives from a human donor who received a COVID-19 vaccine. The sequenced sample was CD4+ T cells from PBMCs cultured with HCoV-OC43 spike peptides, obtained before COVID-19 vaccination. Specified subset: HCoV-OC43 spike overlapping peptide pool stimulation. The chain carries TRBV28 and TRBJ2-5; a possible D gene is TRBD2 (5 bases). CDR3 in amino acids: CASSLKRFQETQYF. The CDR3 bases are TGTGCCAGCAGTTTAAAGCGGTTCCAAGAGACCCAGTACTTC. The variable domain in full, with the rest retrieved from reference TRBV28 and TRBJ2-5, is DVKVTQSSRYLVKRTGEKVFLECVQDMDHENMFWYRQDPGLGLRLIYFSYDVKMKEKGDIPEGYSVSREKKERFSLILESASTNQTSMYLCASSLKRFQETQYFGPGTRLLVL.